This TCR beta chain stems from a study of blood T cell repertoires in COVID-19. Looking at the study overall: COVID-19 samples collected from the United States, Italy and Spain covered acute and convalescent phases. In each case, the material was cDNA or gDNA derived from T cells, B-cell-depleted T cells, or PBMCs.

In the original workflow: Estimated nucleated cell counts came from reference gene primer amplification. Assay used: immunoSEQ multiplex PCR; TCRdb lists only in-frame clones, some missing. The V and J calls and clone size are taken from that table; D and trimming were inferred from the DNA. The repertoire has about 390,000 clones, around 87% of them found once; the top ten carry about 2.3%. Looked up from germline, CDR1 is SGHRS and CDR2 is YFSETQ. V lost 3 bases to trimming and J lost 7 bases, with 16 bases between them. This CDR3 has 15 residues. Enrolled during active infection, Seattle patients were then followed longitudinally.

The J gene is TRBJ1-4, the V gene TRBV5-1, with D perhaps matching TRBD1 (6 bases). This receptor was taken from a woman aged 60 to 75 with COVID-19, enrolled during active disease. Specimen: peripheral blood. The CDR3 reads CASSWGDRGGEKLFF. As DNA, the CDR3 is TGCGCCAGCAGCTGGGGTGACAGAGGGGGTGAAAAACTGTTTTTT.